Presented here are 26 T cell receptor beta chains from one specimen sequenced in a study of blood T cell repertoires in COVID-19. The data were produced by immunoSEQ multiplex PCR, yet TCRdb's version contains in-frame clones alone and is incomplete. The sample has 150,000 to 200,000 clones; 75% to 90% are singletons. Sequenced material: PBMCs or T cells enriched from blood (not recorded which). These receptors all stem from a woman in her fifties or sixties who had recovered from COVID-19.

The chain has TRBV2 and TRBJ1-2, with D uncertain. The CDR3 is 13 amino acids. Germline V gene lookup returns CDR1 SNHLY and CDR2 FYNNEI. V lost 1 base and J 5 bases, leaving 8 bases between the germline ends. The CDR3 DNA reads TGTGCCAGCAGTGAAGGTCCCCGGTATGGCTACACCTTC. It codes for CASSEGPRYGYTF.

The chain recombines TRBV3-1 (or the pseudogene TRBV3-2) with TRBJ1-2; D call uncertain. The CDR3 loop spans 15 amino acids. V gave up 4 bases and J gave up 1 base, with 13 bases separating them. Germline CDR1 reads LGHDT; CDR2 reads YNNKEL (reference sequence). The CDR3 sequence: CASSPNGFSNYGYTF. CDR3 DNA sequence: TGTGCCAGCAGCCCCAACGGGTTCAGTAACTATGGCTACACCTTC.

The V call is TRBV4-1, the J call TRBJ2-7; D may be TRBD1 (5 bases). V lost 2 bases and J 2 bases, leaving 19 bases between the germline ends. This CDR3 has 17 residues. Per the germline V gene, CDR1 is MGHRA and CDR2 is YSYEKL. In nucleotides, the CDR3 is TGCGCCAGCAGCCAACAATCCCGACAGCACCAGACCTACGAGCAGTACTTC. The encoded protein is CASSQQSRQHQTYEQYF.

The chain recombines TRBV10-2 with TRBJ1-5; D call uncertain. V was pared by 3 bases and J by 0 bases, with 9 bases between. Germline-derived CDR1 and CDR2 are WSHSY and SAAADI. This CDR3 has 15 amino acids. The CDR3 sequence: CASSESSYSNQPQHF. As DNA, the CDR3 is TGCGCCAGCAGTGAAAGTAGTTATAGCAATCAGCCCCAGCATTTT.

V usage is TRBV5-1 and J usage is TRBJ2-5, with a weak D call TRBD2 (6 bases). V was shortened by 5 bases and J by 2 bases, with 16 bases between the two germline ends. Germline CDR1 is SGHRS and CDR2 is YFSETQ. This CDR3 contains 15 residues. For the CDR3, the DNA is TGCGCCAGCAGTTCGTCGGGGACTCGACAAGAGACCCAGTACTTC. It codes for CASSSSGTRQETQYF.

This chain uses TRBV5-1 with TRBJ1-4, with TRBD1 identical over 9 bases. Germline lookup yields CDR1 SGHRS and CDR2 YFSETQ. CDR3 length equals 17 residues. With V trimmed by 4 bases and J by 2 bases, 9 bases remained unmatched. This chain's CDR3 is CASSPFLGTGTNEKLFF. The CDR3 coding sequence is TGCGCCAGCAGCCCCTTTCTAGGGACAGGGACTAATGAAAAACTGTTTTTT.

The chain uses TRBV4-2 and TRBJ2-5; possible D gene TRBD1, 6 bases. Germline V gives CDR1 LGHNA, CDR2 YNFKEQ. V dropped 0 bases and J dropped 5 bases, with 13 bases sitting between them. The CDR3 loop spans 15 amino acids. The CDR3 protein is CASSQDRVQGETQYF. The CDR3 coding sequence is TGTGCCAGCAGCCAAGACAGGGTGCAGGGGGAGACCCAGTACTTC.

On this clone: Different DNA sequences within this sample yield the same CDR3. V is TRBV5-1 and J is TRBJ2-3; D ambiguous. The CDR3 contains 14 residues. Trimming took 0 bases from V and 2 from J, leaving 7 bases between them. Per the germline V gene, CDR1 is SGHRS and CDR2 is YFSETQ. CDR3 coding DNA: TGCGCCAGCAGCTTGGGTCAGTTCACAGATACGCAGTATTTT. Its protein is CASSLGQFTDTQYF.

V usage is TRBV5-1 and J usage is TRBJ2-1; D might be TRBD2 (5 bases). The V end lost 4 bases, the J end lost 7 bases, and 21 bases lay between the germline ends. The CDR3 has 16 residues. Per germline, CDR1 SGHRS and CDR2 YFSETQ. The CDR3 loop reads CASSRTVGAGGNEQFF. For the CDR3, the DNA is TGCGCCAGCAGCAGAACGGTGGGAGCCGGCGGAAATGAGCAGTTCTTC.

The CDR3 reads CASSLFLNTEAFF. CDR3 in DNA: TGTGCCAGCAGCTTGTTCTTGAACACTGAAGCTTTCTTT. The chain is built from TRBV11-2 and TRBJ1-1; D remains ambiguous. The germline V gene encodes CDR1 SGHAT and CDR2 FQNNGV. Trimming removed 3 bases at V and 0 bases at J, with 5 bases between. The CDR3 extends over 13 amino acids.

This chain joins TRBV5-1 and TRBJ1-2; 8 positions agree with TRBD1. The CDR3 contains 14 residues. Germline CDR1 and CDR2: SGHRS and YFSETQ. J gave up 5 bases and V 4 bases, and 7 bases lay outside the gene matches. The CDR3 coding sequence is TGCGCCAGCAGCCCCGGGACAGGCGATTATGGCTACACCTTC. Translated, it gives CASSPGTGDYGYTF.

The chain employs TRBV5-6 and TRBJ2-1; no clear D gene. Trimming removed 1 base at V and 5 bases at J, with 7 bases between. CDR1 is SGHDT and CDR2 is YYEEEE in the germline V gene. The CDR3 spans 13 residues. The DNA of the CDR3 is TGTGCCAGCAGCTTGTTTAGAAACAATGAGCAGTTCTTC. This gives the protein CASSLFRNNEQFF.

The chain couples TRBV28 to TRBJ2-1; weak D call: TRBD2 (5 bases). Deletions cut 10 bases from V and 3 bases from J, with 13 bases between. Per the germline V gene, CDR1 is MDHEN and CDR2 is SYDVKM. The CDR3 covers 13 residues. The CDR3 region is CATGGAFYNEQFF. DNA for the CDR3: TGTGCCACCGGAGGAGCCTTCTACAATGAGCAGTTCTTC.

The V call is TRBV5-6, the J call TRBJ2-3, with D possibly TRBD2 on 6 matching bases. Germline-derived CDR1 and CDR2 are SGHDT and YYEEEE. The CDR3 has 15 residues. Trimming took off 0 bases at V and 0 bases at J, with 8 bases between the two ends. This chain's CDR3 is CASSLVGGSTDTQYF. The CDR3 region has the DNA TGTGCCAGCAGCTTGGTTGGGGGGAGCACAGATACGCAGTATTTT.

CDR3 sequence: CASSRGTSGFTGELFF. CDR3 nucleotide sequence: TGTGCCAGCAGCCGCGGGACTAGCGGGTTCACCGGGGAGCTGTTTTTT. The V and J genes are TRBV11-2 and TRBJ2-2, with TRBD2 identical over 12 bases. With 5 bases clipped from V and 4 bases from J, the junction kept 5 bases outside the gene matches. The CDR3 has 16 residues. The germline V gene has CDR1 SGHAT and CDR2 FQNNGV.

The rearrangement links TRBV2 to TRBJ2-2; 7 bases match TRBD1. The CDR3 totals 14 residues. The germline gives CDR1 SNHLY, CDR2 FYNNEI. With 4 bases clipped from V and 6 bases from J, the junction kept 5 bases outside the gene matches. CDR3 loop: CASSGPQGAGELFF. CDR3 bases: TGTGCCAGCAGTGGGCCCCAGGGGGCCGGGGAGCTGTTTTTT.

The rearrangement joins TRBV27 to TRBJ2-7; TRBD1 matches at 7 bases. Germline-derived CDR1 and CDR2 are MNHEY and SMNVEV (reference sequence). V shed 2 bases and J 2 bases; nucleotides not matched to a gene: 3. This CDR3 spans 14 amino acids. The CDR3 region has the DNA TGTGCCAGCAGTTTAGCTCAGGGGGCCTACGAGCAGTACTTC. Amino acid sequence: CASSLAQGAYEQYF.

The rearrangement links TRBV5-1 to TRBJ1-2; 7 nucleotides line up with TRBD1. J was trimmed by 1 base and V by 3 bases; bases with no gene match: 3. Germline CDR1 reads SGHRS; CDR2 reads YFSETQ. This CDR3 contains 14 residues. The CDR3 reads CASSYDRDNYGYTF. CDR3 sequence (DNA): TGCGCCAGCAGCTACGACAGGGATAACTATGGCTACACCTTC.

The rearrangement links TRBV28 to TRBJ2-2; the D gene is possibly TRBD1 (6 bases). The CDR3 covers 15 residues. Looked up from germline, CDR1 is MDHEN and CDR2 is SYDVKM. V was clipped by 4 bases and J by 4 bases, with 13 bases between them. The DNA for the CDR3 is TGTGCCAGCAGTTCTGCCACAGGGTCCACCGGGGAGCTGTTTTTT. Its protein is CASSSATGSTGELFF.

The chain uses TRBV5-4 and TRBJ2-6; D might be TRBD1 (5 bases). CDR1 is SGHNT and CDR2 is YYREEE in the germline V gene (reference sequence). V lost 7 bases and J 1 base, leaving 12 bases between the germline ends. CDR3 size: 15 residues. CDR3 in amino acids: CASANPGSGANVLTF. DNA for the CDR3: TGTGCCAGCGCCAATCCAGGGTCTGGGGCCAACGTCCTGACTTTC. The complete variable domain, with remaining parts taken from reference TRBV5-4 and TRBJ2-6, reads ETGVTQSPTHLIKTRGQQVTLRCSSQSGHNTVSWYQQALGQGPQFIFQYYREEENGRGNFPPRFSGLQFPNYSSELNVNALELDDSALYLCASANPGSGANVLTFGAGSRLTVL.

The chain has TRBV5-1 and TRBJ2-1; TRBD2 matches at 10 bases. CDR1 SGHRS and CDR2 YFSETQ come from the germline V gene. CDR3 length: 16 amino acids. Unmatched junction bases numbered 9, after V lost 0 bases and J lost 9 bases. The CDR3 DNA is TGCGCCAGCAGCTTGGCCATTCAGCGGGGGGGCACTGAGCAGTTCTTC. This translates into CASSLAIQRGGTEQFF.

J is TRBJ2-7 and V is TRBV7-9, with a weak D call TRBD2 (5 bases). V was pared by 6 bases and J by 2 bases, with 11 bases between. The CDR3 is 13 amino acids. CDR1 is SEHNR and CDR2 is FQNEAQ in the germline V gene (reference sequence). In nucleotides, the CDR3 is TGTGCCAGCAGTTTATCGGGGACCTACGAGCAGTACTTC. It codes for CASSLSGTYEQYF.

The gene calls are TRBV9 and TRBJ1-1, with D uncertain. V was shortened by 7 bases and J by 6 bases, with 10 bases between the two germline ends. Per the germline V gene, CDR1 is SGDLS and CDR2 is YYNGEE. This CDR3 spans 11 amino acids. This CDR3 is CASGRDSEAFF. CDR3 nucleotide sequence: TGTGCCAGCGGCCGGGATTCTGAAGCTTTCTTT.

The chain has TRBV15 and TRBJ2-3; D may be TRBD1 (5 bases). V lost 2 bases and J lost 0, with 6 bases in between. The CDR3 loop spans 14 amino acids. CDR1 and CDR2 (germline): LNHNV, YYDKDF (reference sequence). CDR3 loop: CATSRQGSTDTQYF. CDR3 sequence (DNA): TGTGCCACCAGCAGACAGGGTAGCACAGATACGCAGTATTTT.

The chain combines TRBV6-5 with TRBJ2-2; D is unresolved. Trimming shortened V by 7 bases and J by 3 bases, and 9 bases separated the two germline ends. The CDR3 has 13 amino acids. Germline V gene lookup returns CDR1 MNHEY and CDR2 SVGAGI. The CDR3 region has the DNA TGTGCCAGCACGAGTATGGACACCGGGGAGCTGTTTTTT. Protein product: CASTSMDTGELFF.

This clone has a single count. V gene TRBV7-2 combines with J gene TRBJ2-1; D gene unclear. CDR1 is SGHTA, CDR2 FQGNSA, per germline. Trimming removed 4 bases at V and 0 bases at J, with 13 bases between. The CDR3 contains 16 residues. The CDR3 DNA is TGTGCCAGCAGCTCCCGCCGCACTGTCTCCTACAATGAGCAGTTCTTC. Its protein product is CASSSRRTVSYNEQFF.